This entry lists 31 T cell receptor beta chains sequenced from one sample in a study of blood T cells in healthy people across ages. The use of a sample-barcoded 5' primer and a J-beta primer mix characterized a second PCR of roughly 6 to 11 cycles. Via MiXCR, TCRdb re-called the 5' RACE reads, giving one row per CDR3 protein. The sample records 780,000 or so distinct CDR3 sequences, about 56% being singletons. Sequencing was performed on blood. These receptor sequences come from a man aged 35-49 years in good health.

Only one count was recorded for this clonotype. This chain uses TRBV27 with TRBJ2-6; D ambiguous. The germline CDR1 and CDR2 sequences are MNHEY and SMNVEV (reference sequence). The V gene lost 8 bases and the J gene lost 0 bases, with 17 bases spanning the gap. The CDR3 sequence is 17 residues long. CDR3 loop: CASSPAATISGANVLTF. The CDR3 coding sequence is TGTGCCAGCTCCCCCGCAGCGACGATCTCTGGGGCCAACGTCCTGACTTTC.

The V call is TRBV4-1, the J call TRBJ1-6; TRBD1 matches at 10 bases. Germline V gene sequence: CDR1 MGHRA, CDR2 YSYEKL. V shed 3 bases and J 8 bases; nucleotides not matched to a gene: 7. CDR3 length: 16 amino acids. CDR3 bases: TGCGCCAGCAGCCACACCAGACAGGGGGCAGATTCACCCCTCCACTTT. Protein: CASSHTRQGADSPLHF.

J is TRBJ2-7 and V is TRBV11-3; 10 positions agree with TRBD2. The CDR3 is 18 residues long. The germline V gene encodes CDR1 SGHNT and CDR2 YENEEA. Unmatched junction bases numbered 13, after V lost 1 base and J lost 4 bases. For the CDR3, the DNA is TGTGCCAGCAGCTTAGTTCTAGGGTCACTAGCGGGACAATACGAGCAGTACTTC. This sequence encodes CASSLVLGSLAGQYEQYF.

The rearrangement joins TRBV20-1 to TRBJ2-5; TRBD2 aligns across 11 bases. The CDR3 covers 15 residues. Germline V gene lookup returns CDR1 DFQATT and CDR2 SNEGSKA (reference sequence). V was clipped by 5 bases and J by 2 bases; unmatched bases: 7. The CDR3 DNA reads TGCAGTGCTTCACCGGGACTAGCGGCACAAGAGACCCAGTACTTC. Amino acid sequence: CSASPGLAAQETQYF.

This clonotype occurred a few times. The rearrangement links TRBV27 to TRBJ2-7; D gene unclear. The CDR3 extends over 14 amino acids. The ends were cut back, 2 bases at V and 2 bases at J, with 10 bases in the middle. Germline CDR1 is MNHEY and CDR2 is SMNVEV (reference sequence). CDR3 amino acids: CASSLRAFAYEQYF. CDR3 bases: TGTGCCAGCAGTTTAAGAGCTTTTGCCTACGAGCAGTACTTC.

This clonotype was observed at least ten times. The chain joins TRBV7-9 to TRBJ2-5; perhaps D is TRBD1 or TRBD2 (5 bases each). Looked up from germline, CDR1 is SEHNR and CDR2 is FQNEAQ (reference sequence). The CDR3 spans 14 residues. Trimming took off 5 bases at V and 2 bases at J, with 12 bases between the two ends. The CDR3, as DNA: TGTGCCAGCAGCCCCGGGACGGCTCAAGAGACCCAGTACTTC. This gives the protein CASSPGTAQETQYF.

The chain employs TRBV18 and TRBJ1-4; 12 nucleotides line up with TRBD1. The J segment lost 7 bases and the V segment lost 6 bases, leaving 12 bases of the junction unmatched. This CDR3 region has 17 residues. Germline V gene sequence: CDR1 KGHSH, CDR2 LQKENI. CDR3 DNA sequence: TGTGCCAGCTCCCCAAGCCTCGGGACAGGGGGCAGTGAAAAACTGTTTTTT. The encoded protein is CASSPSLGTGGSEKLFF.

This chain joins TRBV24-1 and TRBJ2-1; D tentatively fits TRBD1 or TRBD2 (5 bases each). The length of the CDR3 is 16 residues. In germline, CDR1 is KGHDR, CDR2 SFDVKD. Trimming left V 9 bases short and J 7 bases short, with 24 bases between. The CDR3 protein is CATGGAGMGVINEQFF. CDR3 DNA: TGTGCCACCGGTGGGGCCGGTATGGGAGTAATAAATGAGCAGTTCTTC.

The rearrangement links TRBV29-1 to TRBJ2-1; perhaps TRBD1 as D (6 bases). In germline, CDR1 is SQVTM, CDR2 ANQGSEA. V dropped 1 base and J dropped 9 bases, with 10 bases sitting between them. The CDR3 is made up of 12 amino acids. This CDR3 reads CSVEVQGFEQFF. CDR3 coding DNA: TGCAGCGTTGAAGTACAGGGTTTTGAGCAGTTCTTC.

This clonotype was counted between two and nine times. The chain links TRBV7-9 to TRBJ2-1; TRBD1 or TRBD2 may be the D gene (5 bases each). The J call may be wrong; the DNA end is better matched by TRBJ2-7. Germline V gene sequence: CDR1 SEHNR, CDR2 FQNEAQ (reference sequence). This CDR3 is built from 14 residues. The CDR3 is CASSPPGTYNEQYF. In DNA, the CDR3 is TGTGCCAGCAGTCCCCCCGGGACCTACAATGAGCAGTACTTC.

CDR3: CASSPPGEGKPQHF. CDR3 in DNA: TGTGCCAGCAGCCCGCCGGGGGAGGGTAAGCCCCAGCATTTT. This chain links TRBV14 with TRBJ1-5; D is perhaps TRBD1 (5 bases). The ends were cut back, 4 bases at V and 8 bases at J, with 15 bases in the middle. The CDR3 has 14 amino acids. The germline gives CDR1 SGHDN, CDR2 FVKESK.

This clonotype was observed a handful of times. The chain is built from TRBV29-1 and TRBJ2-2, with D perhaps matching TRBD1 (6 bases). The germline CDR1 and CDR2 sequences are SQVTM and ANQGSEA. This CDR3 has 12 amino acids. The germline V and J ends were trimmed by 7 bases and 6 bases, with 12 bases remaining between them. Here the CDR3 reads CSANRDAGELFF. CDR3 sequence (DNA): TGCAGCGCAAACAGGGACGCCGGGGAGCTGTTTTTT.

The chain has TRBV6-1 and TRBJ1-5, with D possibly being TRBD1 (5 bases). In germline, CDR1 is MNHNS, CDR2 SASEGT. V lost 4 bases to trimming and J lost 1 base, with 11 bases between them. The CDR3 sequence is 15 residues long. The CDR3 here is CASSVSDTSNQPQHF. The DNA of the CDR3 is TGTGCCAGCAGTGTTTCGGACACGAGCAATCAGCCCCAGCATTTT.

The chain combines TRBV7-2 with TRBJ2-1, with D possibly matching TRBD2 (6 bases). Trimming shortened V by 7 bases and J by 3 bases, and 16 bases separated the two germline ends. The CDR3 covers 15 residues. CDR1 SGHTA and CDR2 FQGNSA come from the germline V gene. The CDR3 region is CASNVILALYNEQFF. The DNA for the CDR3 is TGTGCCAGCAACGTGATTCTAGCGCTCTACAATGAGCAGTTCTTC.

The chain recombines TRBV14 with TRBJ2-7; 7 bases are a match to TRBD2. The CDR3 covers 15 residues. Germline V CDR1 and CDR2: SGHDN, FVKESK. Trimming at V came to 5 bases and at J to 6 bases, leaving 13 bases not matched to a gene. The CDR3, as DNA: TGTGCCAGCAGCTCATTCCGGGACGGGGGGAGCGAGCAGTACTTC. Translation gives CASSSFRDGGSEQYF.

The rearrangement links TRBV28 to TRBJ2-3, with unresolved D. V was cut by 6 bases and J by 5 bases, with 6 bases left in between. Germline CDR1 reads MDHEN; CDR2 reads SYDVKM. The CDR3 runs to 11 residues. The CDR3 coding sequence is TGTGCCAGCAGGTGGGGAGATACGCAGTATTTT. As protein: CASRWGDTQYF.

The chain joins TRBV3-1 to TRBJ2-7, with a possible D match to TRBD2 (6 bases). There are 15 residues in the CDR3. Germline V lookup: CDR1 LGHDT, CDR2 YNNKEL (reference sequence). The V end was cut by 5 bases, the J end by 0 bases, with 14 bases between. CDR3 in DNA: TGTGCCAGCAGCGCGAGGGACTCACGCTCCTACGAGCAGTACTTC. Amino acid sequence: CASSARDSRSYEQYF.

CDR3: CASSPEGVRSYEQYF. DNA of the CDR3: TGTGCCAGCAGCCCCGAGGGGGTCCGCTCCTACGAGCAGTACTTC. The chain combines TRBV7-9 with TRBJ2-7, with D perhaps TRBD1 (6 bases). Germline values: CDR1 SEHNR, CDR2 FQNEAQ (reference sequence). The CDR3 length is 15 residues. V lost 5 bases and J 0 bases, leaving 14 bases between the germline ends.

This chain connects TRBV20-1 to TRBJ2-1; 9 positions match TRBD2. The CDR3 sequence is 17 residues long. Per germline, CDR1 DFQATT and CDR2 SNEGSKA (reference sequence). Trimming took 4 bases from V and 0 from J; bases not matched to a gene: 10. CDR3 coding DNA: TGCAGTGCTACGCCTGGGCTAGCGGGACGCTCCTACAATGAGCAGTTCTTC. Encoded protein: CSATPGLAGRSYNEQFF.

This chain uses TRBV7-9 with TRBJ1-1; D is undetermined. Germline V gene data show CDR1 as SEHNR and CDR2 as FQNEAQ (reference sequence). CDR3 length equals 16 residues. V gave up 4 bases and J gave up 1 base, with 16 bases separating them. CDR3 sequence (DNA): TGTGCCAGCAGCTCAACCGCAGCCGGCTGGAACACTGAAGCTTTCTTT. It is translated as CASSSTAAGWNTEAFF.

The rearrangement joins TRBV7-3 to TRBJ2-3, with D perhaps TRBD1 (5 bases). Germline assignment: CDR1 SGHTA and CDR2 FQGTGA. This CDR3 is built from 11 residues. V gave up 4 bases and J gave up 13 bases, with 12 bases separating them. The CDR3 region has the DNA TGTGCCAGCAGCTCAGGGCCCGGCAAGTATTTT. It translates to CASSSGPGKYF.

The chain recombines TRBV4-3 with TRBJ2-3; TRBD2 agrees at 14 bases. The junction had 6 bases not matched to a gene; V was cut back by 4 bases and J by 0 bases. The germline gives CDR1 LGHNA, CDR2 YSLEER. The CDR3 totals 18 residues. DNA for the CDR3: TGCGCCAGCAGCCCAAGGACTAGCGGGAGGTCTAGCACAGATACGCAGTATTTT. Amino acids: CASSPRTSGRSSTDTQYF.

J is TRBJ2-1 and V is TRBV4-2; 8 bases are shared with TRBD1. Trimming removed 1 base from V and 11 bases from J; junction bases left unmatched: 25. The CDR3 covers 20 residues. Germline V lookup: CDR1 LGHNA, CDR2 YNFKEQ. CDR3 residues: CASSQGSLGGPGTGLPKQFF. CDR3 bases: TGTGCCAGCAGCCAAGGCTCCCTAGGGGGCCCGGGGACAGGTTTACCCAAGCAGTTCTTC.

The CDR3 loop is CSATGRFETSGGALDTQYF. CDR3 in DNA: TGCAGTGCGACCGGACGATTTGAGACTAGCGGGGGGGCTTTGGATACGCAGTATTTT. This rearrangement joins TRBV20-1 to TRBJ2-3; 14 bases fit TRBD2. The CDR3 consists of 19 residues. The trim removed 6 bases at V and 6 bases at J, leaving 20 bases unmatched. Looked up from germline, CDR1 is DFQATT and CDR2 is SNEGSKA (reference sequence).

V is TRBV7-2 and J is TRBJ2-3; D is unresolved. The length of the CDR3 is 12 residues. The germline gives CDR1 SGHTA, CDR2 FQGNSA. With 8 bases removed from V and 2 bases from J, the gap between germline ends came to 8 bases. For the CDR3, the DNA is TGTGCCAGCCGACTCAACACAGATACGCAGTATTTT. Its translation is CASRLNTDTQYF. Variable domain in full (rest from reference TRBV7-2 and TRBJ2-3): GAGVSQSPSNKVTEKGKDVELRCDPISGHTALYWYRQSLGQGLEFLIYFQGNSAPDKSGLPSDRFSAERTGGSVSTLTIQRTQQEDSAVYLCASRLNTDTQYFGPGTRLTVL.

This clonotype has a handful of counts. The chain joins TRBV5-1 to TRBJ2-5; 7 bases fit TRBD1. Germline-derived CDR1 and CDR2 are SGHRS and YFSETQ. The CDR3 contains 14 residues. V shed 3 bases, J shed 0 bases, and the junction held 2 bases outside the gene matches. This chain's CDR3 is CASSSTGYQETQYF. The DNA for the CDR3 is TGCGCCAGCAGCTCGACAGGGTACCAAGAGACCCAGTACTTC. The whole variable domain, filled in from reference TRBV5-1 and TRBJ2-5, reads KAGVTQTPRYLIKTRGQQVTLSCSPISGHRSVSWYQQTPGQGLQFLFEYFSETQRNKGNFPGRFSGRQFSNSRSEMNVSTLELGDSALYLCASSSTGYQETQYFGPGTRLLVL.

This chain links TRBV9 with TRBJ1-3; D uncertain. Trimming pared 2 bases from V and 1 base from J, leaving 7 bases between. The CDR3 contains 14 residues. CDR1 and CDR2 from the germline V gene are SGDLS and YYNGEE. Here the CDR3 reads CASSVETSGNTIYF. DNA for the CDR3: TGTGCCAGCAGCGTCGAGACTTCTGGAAACACCATATATTTT.

The V gene is TRBV28, the J gene TRBJ2-3, with TRBD1 matching 8 bases. Trimming removed 2 bases from V and 6 bases from J; junction bases left unmatched: 10. Germline V gives CDR1 MDHEN, CDR2 SYDVKM. The CDR3 sequence is 16 residues long. The DNA for the CDR3 is TGTGCCAGCAGTTTACCAGGACAGGGCATTTCCGATACGCAGTATTTT. Its translation: CASSLPGQGISDTQYF.

V and J are TRBV27 and TRBJ2-5; 7 bases are shared with TRBD1. The J call may not be correct, given that the DNA end is closer to TRBJ2-7. Germline CDR1 MNHEY, CDR2 SMNVEV (reference sequence). CDR3 length equals 15 residues. This chain's CDR3 is CASSPTGTDLYEQYF. DNA for the CDR3: TGTGCCAGCAGCCCCACTGGGACAGACCTATACGAGCAGTACTTC.

This clonotype was seen ten or more times. V and J are TRBV20-1 and TRBJ1-2; TRBD1 is a possible D gene (6 bases). Deletions cut 2 bases from V and 8 bases from J, with 12 bases between. The CDR3 sequence is 12 residues long. The germline CDR1 and CDR2 sequences are DFQATT and SNEGSKA (reference sequence). CDR3 coding DNA: TGCAGTGCTAGAACCAACAGGGAAGGCTACACCTTC. Translated: CSARTNREGYTF.

This clonotype showed up just a few times. This sequence joins TRBV20-1 and TRBJ2-3; 8 bases are a match to TRBD2. The V gene end was trimmed by 4 bases and the J gene end by 5 bases; junction bases not matched to a gene: 5. Germline lookup yields CDR1 DFQATT and CDR2 SNEGSKA (reference sequence). CDR3 length equals 13 residues. CDR3 DNA sequence: TGCAGTGCTAATGGACTAGCAATAGATACGCAGTATTTT. This gives the protein CSANGLAIDTQYF.